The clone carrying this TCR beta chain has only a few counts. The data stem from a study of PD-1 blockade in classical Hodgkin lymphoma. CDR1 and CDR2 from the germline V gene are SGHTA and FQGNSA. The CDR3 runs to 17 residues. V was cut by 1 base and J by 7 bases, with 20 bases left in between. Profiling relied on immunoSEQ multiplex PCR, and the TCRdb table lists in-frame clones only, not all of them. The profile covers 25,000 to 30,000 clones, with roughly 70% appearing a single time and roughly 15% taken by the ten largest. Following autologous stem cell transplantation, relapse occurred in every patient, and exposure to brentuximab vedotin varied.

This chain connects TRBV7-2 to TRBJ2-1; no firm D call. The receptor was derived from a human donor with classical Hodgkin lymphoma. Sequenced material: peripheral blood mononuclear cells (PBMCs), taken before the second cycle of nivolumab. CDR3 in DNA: TGTGCCAGCAGCTTAGACCGATCGGCCATCCCTAAAAATGAGCAGTTCTTC. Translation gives CASSLDRSAIPKNEQFF.